This TCR beta chain came from a study of cytomegalovirus exposure and HLA in healthy donors. Germline V gene data show CDR1 as MNHNS and CDR2 as SASEGT. V shed 2 bases and J 1 base; nucleotides not matched to a gene: 7. The CDR3 spans 18 residues. The PCR employed 60 Vbeta primers together with 13 Jbeta primers. In the original workflow: A later analysis tallied some 80 million unique TCR beta chains, approximately 10 million of them shared. Only in-frame clones appear in the TCRdb table, and some are missing; sequencing was by immunoSEQ multiplex PCR. V, J and clone size derive from that table, while D and trimming were established from the DNA sequence. The sample has tens of thousands of clones, 70% to 85% seen once. The study's findings and limits: Some V segments, including TRBV6-2 and TRBV6-3, were excluded as indistinguishable. A link between a missense DCLRE1C variant and TCR beta V- and J-gene trimming emerged from a later analysis. Reportedly, fewer N-insertions than the roughly 700-donor mean appeared in an Asian-associated ancestry cluster in a later analysis.

A note on this clone: The antigen remains unidentified.

The chain uses TRBV6-1 and TRBJ2-3, with 12 bases matching TRBD2. This sequence originates from a young man in good health and CMV-seronegative. Sequences were obtained from PBMCs. Written as DNA, the CDR3 is TGTGCCAGCAGTGAAAGGGAACTAGCGGGGGGTCGCACAGATACGCAGTATTTT. Residues: CASSERELAGGRTDTQYF.